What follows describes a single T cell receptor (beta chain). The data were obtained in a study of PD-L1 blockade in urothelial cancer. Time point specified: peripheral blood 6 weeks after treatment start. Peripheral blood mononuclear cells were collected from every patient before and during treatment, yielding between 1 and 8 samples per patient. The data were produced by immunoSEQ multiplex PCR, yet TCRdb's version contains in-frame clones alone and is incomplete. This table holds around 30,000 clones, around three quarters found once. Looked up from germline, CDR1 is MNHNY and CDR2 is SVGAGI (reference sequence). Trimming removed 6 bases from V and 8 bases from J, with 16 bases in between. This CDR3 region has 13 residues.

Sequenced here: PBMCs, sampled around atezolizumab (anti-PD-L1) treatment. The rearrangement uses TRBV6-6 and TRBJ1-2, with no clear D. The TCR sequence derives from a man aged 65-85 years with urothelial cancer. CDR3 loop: CASSAPESVGYTF. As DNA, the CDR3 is TGTGCCAGCAGCGCCCCGGAGTCGGTAGGCTACACCTTC.